This entry lists 16 T cell receptor beta chains sequenced from one sample in a study of shared clonotypes between healthy human individuals. The assay was immunoSEQ multiplex PCR, and TCRdb's table has in-frame clones only and misses some. Altogether 740,000 or so clones are present, 73% being singletons, with the ten largest covering more than 1.5%. The sample comprised memory CD4+ T cells sorted from blood. Subset reported: CD45RA-negative fraction. The source of these receptors is a woman aged 25 to 39 in good health.

On this clone itself: A junction end diverges from the germline sequence, so it may reflect a read error. The rearrangement joins TRBV6-1 to TRBJ2-7; tentatively, D is TRBD2 (5 bases). Germline CDR1 and CDR2: MNHNS and SASEGT. The CDR3 is made up of 12 amino acids. This CDR3 is CASSEGTPIRFF. The CDR3 DNA follows: TGTGCCAGCAGTGAAGGGACTCCTATCCGCTTTTTC.

This clone was recorded once. The rearrangement uses TRBV27 and TRBJ1-4, with no clear D. The germline V and J ends were trimmed by 5 bases and 0 bases, with 10 bases remaining between them. This CDR3 contains 15 residues. Germline loops: CDR1 MNHEY, CDR2 SMNVEV (reference sequence). CDR3 in DNA: TGTGCCAGCAGTGCCTACAGTGCAACTAATGAAAAACTGTTTTTT. It encodes CASSAYSATNEKLFF.

This clone was found a few times. This sequence joins TRBV6-1 and TRBJ1-3; D perhaps matches TRBD1 (6 bases). Trimming removed 7 bases from V and 7 bases from J, with 14 bases in between. The germline CDR1 and CDR2 sequences are MNHNS and SASEGT. This CDR3 is 13 amino acids long. Here the CDR3 DNA reads TGTGCCAGCATGTGGGCAGGGGAGAACACCATATATTTT. Amino acid sequence: CASMWAGENTIYF.

This chain connects TRBV19 to TRBJ1-5, with a tentative D call TRBD1 (6 bases). V lost 4 bases to trimming and J lost 7 bases, with 14 bases between them. Germline V lookup: CDR1 LNHDA, CDR2 SQIVND (reference sequence). This CDR3 has 14 amino acids. CDR3 in DNA: TGTGCCAGTAGTACGACACAGGGCTTGCAGCCCCAGCATTTT. Its protein is CASSTTQGLQPQHF.

This chain uses TRBV4-1 with TRBJ2-7; D is perhaps TRBD1 (6 bases). This CDR3 has 14 residues. Looked up from germline, CDR1 is MGHRA and CDR2 is YSYEKL. V dropped 8 bases and J dropped 4 bases, with 18 bases sitting between them. This CDR3 reads CASGPGQGRYEQYF. CDR3 DNA sequence: TGCGCCAGCGGCCCAGGGCAGGGGCGGTACGAGCAGTACTTC.

The rearrangement links TRBV6-4 to TRBJ2-1; TRBD2 matches 9 bases. With 3 bases clipped from V and 8 bases from J, the junction kept 8 bases outside the gene matches. The CDR3 runs 15 residues. In germline, CDR1 is MRHNA, CDR2 SNTAGT. The CDR3 DNA follows: TGTGCCAGCAGTGAAGACTATAGCGGGGGATATGAGCAGTTCTTC. Protein sequence: CASSEDYSGGYEQFF.

The CDR3, as DNA: TGCGCCAGCAGCTTGAGCGGGGATCAGCCCCAGCATTTT. This codes for CASSLSGDQPQHF. This rearrangement joins TRBV5-1 to TRBJ1-5; D unclear. Germline V gene sequence: CDR1 SGHRS, CDR2 YFSETQ. The V and J ends lost 1 base and 5 bases respectively, with 7 bases between them. The CDR3 is 13 amino acids. Based on the CDR3 plus reference TRBV5-1 and TRBJ1-5, the full variable domain is KAGVTQTPRYLIKTRGQQVTLSCSPISGHRSVSWYQQTPGQGLQFLFEYFSETQRNKGNFPGRFSGRQFSNSRSEMNVSTLELGDSALYLCASSLSGDQPQHFGDGTRLSIL.

The table lists this clone with a few counts. The chain joins TRBV5-1 to TRBJ2-5; 7 bases are a match to TRBD2. The germline V gene encodes CDR1 SGHRS and CDR2 YFSETQ. The CDR3 length is 15 residues. Trimming removed 0 bases from V and 5 bases from J; junction bases left unmatched: 7. CDR3 DNA: TGCGCCAGCAGCTTGGGCAACAGCGGGAAGGAGACCCAGTACTTC. Its protein is CASSLGNSGKETQYF. Using reference TRBV5-1 and TRBJ2-5 for the parts outside the CDR3, the full variable domain is KAGVTQTPRYLIKTRGQQVTLSCSPISGHRSVSWYQQTPGQGLQFLFEYFSETQRNKGNFPGRFSGRQFSNSRSEMNVSTLELGDSALYLCASSLGNSGKETQYFGPGTRLLVL.

This clone was observed once. The chain couples TRBV4-2 to TRBJ2-1; TRBD2 aligns across 8 bases. With V trimmed by 3 bases and J by 5 bases, 6 bases remained unmatched. CDR3 length: 15 amino acids. Germline V gene data show CDR1 as LGHNA and CDR2 as YNFKEQ. The CDR3 region has the DNA TGTGCCAGCAGCCAGAGCGGGAGCCGTAACAATGAGCAGTTCTTC. Protein: CASSQSGSRNNEQFF.

The V and J genes are TRBV2 and TRBJ2-7, with a tentative D call TRBD2 (7 bases). Germline V lookup: CDR1 SNHLY, CDR2 FYNNEI. The V gene lost 8 bases and the J gene lost 2 bases, with 13 bases spanning the gap. The CDR3 has 13 amino acids. The CDR3 coding sequence is TGTGCCAGCCGGAGGGAGGGGGCCTACGAGCAGTACTTC. This codes for CASRREGAYEQYF.

This clone was seen repeatedly, ten times or more. The rearrangement uses TRBV4-1 and TRBJ1-4; weak D call: TRBD1 (5 bases). This CDR3 has 16 amino acids. V was pared by 4 bases and J by 4 bases, with 16 bases between. CDR1 and CDR2 (germline): MGHRA, YSYEKL. CDR3 in amino acids: CASSRIAGTDNEKLFF. CDR3 in DNA: TGCGCCAGCAGCCGTATTGCCGGGACGGATAATGAAAAACTGTTTTTT.

In its sample, this clone was seen a few times. The rearrangement joins TRBV5-1 to TRBJ2-6; D is ambiguous. The CDR3 runs 15 residues. CDR1 and CDR2 (germline): SGHRS, YFSETQ. Trimming cost V 3 bases and J 1 base, with 8 bases left between them. The CDR3 sequence is CASSSQGSGANVLTF. CDR3 in DNA: TGCGCCAGCAGCTCTCAAGGGTCTGGGGCCAACGTCCTGACTTTC.

The chain is built from TRBV6-6 and TRBJ2-7, with 8 bases identical to TRBD1. J gave up 2 bases and V 8 bases, and 5 bases lay outside the gene matches. This CDR3 is built from 13 residues. Germline V CDR1 and CDR2: MNHNY, SVGAGI (reference sequence). The CDR3 DNA reads as TGTGCCAGCTCCGGGACAGGCACCTACGAGCAGTACTTC. Its protein product is CASSGTGTYEQYF.

The V and J genes are TRBV7-9 and TRBJ2-7; D call uncertain. V lost 4 bases to trimming and J lost 5 bases, with 15 bases between them. In germline, CDR1 is SEHNR, CDR2 FQNEAQ (reference sequence). CDR3 length equals 14 residues. Here the CDR3 DNA reads TGTGCCAGCAGCTCCCCCGGCGCTAGGGACGAGCAGTACTTC. Translated, it gives CASSSPGARDEQYF.

This chain links TRBV19 with TRBJ1-5; TRBD1 is a possible D gene (6 bases). The CDR3 consists of 16 residues. V lost 2 bases and J lost 7, with 18 bases in between. Germline values: CDR1 LNHDA, CDR2 SQIVND (reference sequence). CDR3 loop: CASSIIEGGRRQPQHF. The CDR3 DNA follows: TGTGCCAGTAGTATAATAGAAGGGGGAAGGCGACAGCCCCAGCATTTT.

The chain carries TRBV7-2 and TRBJ1-5; maybe TRBD1 (5 bases). The CDR3 length is 15 residues. Germline V gene lookup returns CDR1 SGHTA and CDR2 FQGNSA. V lost 6 bases to trimming and J lost 0 bases, with 12 bases between them. The CDR3 loop reads CASRRTQYSNQPQHF. The CDR3 bases are TGTGCCAGCAGGCGGACACAATATAGCAATCAGCCCCAGCATTTT.